This paragraph covers one TCR beta chain sequence. Only in-frame clones appear in the TCRdb table, and some are missing; sequencing was by immunoSEQ multiplex PCR. The table has about 91,000 clones, 82% seen once. The data stem from a study of blood T cell repertoires in COVID-19. Overall study context: Acute-phase and convalescent COVID-19 samples originated in the United States, Italy and Spain. Sample material is recorded as cDNA or gDNA derived from T cells, B-cell-depleted T cells, or PBMCs.

Between the trimmed V and J ends, which lost 0 bases and 1 base, there was a span of 6 bases. The CDR3 contains 14 residues. The germline V gene has CDR1 MNHNY and CDR2 SVGAGI (reference sequence). The TCR was taken from a man aged 50 to 59 with active or convalescent COVID-19. The sample taken for sequencing was peripheral blood. This sequence joins TRBV6-6 and TRBJ1-1; D remains ambiguous. The CDR3 loop reads CASSYSEKNTEAFF. The CDR3 nucleotides read TGTGCCAGCAGTTACTCAGAGAAGAACACTGAAGCTTTCTTT.